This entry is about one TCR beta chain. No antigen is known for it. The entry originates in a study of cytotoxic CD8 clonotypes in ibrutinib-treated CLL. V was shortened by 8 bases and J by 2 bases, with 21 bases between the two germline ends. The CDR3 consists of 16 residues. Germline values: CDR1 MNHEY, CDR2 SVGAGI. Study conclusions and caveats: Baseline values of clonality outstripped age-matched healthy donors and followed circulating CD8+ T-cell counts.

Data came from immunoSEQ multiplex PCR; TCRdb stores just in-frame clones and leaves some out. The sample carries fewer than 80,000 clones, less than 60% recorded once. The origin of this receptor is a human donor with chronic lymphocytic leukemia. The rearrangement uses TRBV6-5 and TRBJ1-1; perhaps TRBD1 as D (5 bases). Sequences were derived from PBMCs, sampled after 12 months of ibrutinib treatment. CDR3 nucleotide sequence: TGTGCCAGCCGTTTGTCCAGTCCAACAGGAAACACTGAAGCTTTCTTT. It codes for CASRLSSPTGNTEAFF.